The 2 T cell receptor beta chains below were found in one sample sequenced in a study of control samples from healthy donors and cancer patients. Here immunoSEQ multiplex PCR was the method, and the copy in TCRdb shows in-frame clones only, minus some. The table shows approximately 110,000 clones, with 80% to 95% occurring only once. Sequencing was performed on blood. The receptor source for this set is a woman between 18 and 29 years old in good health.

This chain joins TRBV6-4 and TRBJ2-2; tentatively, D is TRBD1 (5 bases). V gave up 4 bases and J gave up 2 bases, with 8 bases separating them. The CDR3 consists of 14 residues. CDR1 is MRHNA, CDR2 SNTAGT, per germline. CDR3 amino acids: CASSVQVNTGELFF. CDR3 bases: TGTGCCAGCAGTGTACAGGTTAACACCGGGGAGCTGTTTTTT.

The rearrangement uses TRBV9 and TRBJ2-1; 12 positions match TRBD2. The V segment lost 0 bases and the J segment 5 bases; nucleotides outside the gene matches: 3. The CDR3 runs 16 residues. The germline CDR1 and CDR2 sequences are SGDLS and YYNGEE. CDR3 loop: CASSVELAGGNNEQFF. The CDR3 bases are TGTGCCAGCAGCGTAGAGCTAGCGGGAGGGAACAATGAGCAGTTCTTC.